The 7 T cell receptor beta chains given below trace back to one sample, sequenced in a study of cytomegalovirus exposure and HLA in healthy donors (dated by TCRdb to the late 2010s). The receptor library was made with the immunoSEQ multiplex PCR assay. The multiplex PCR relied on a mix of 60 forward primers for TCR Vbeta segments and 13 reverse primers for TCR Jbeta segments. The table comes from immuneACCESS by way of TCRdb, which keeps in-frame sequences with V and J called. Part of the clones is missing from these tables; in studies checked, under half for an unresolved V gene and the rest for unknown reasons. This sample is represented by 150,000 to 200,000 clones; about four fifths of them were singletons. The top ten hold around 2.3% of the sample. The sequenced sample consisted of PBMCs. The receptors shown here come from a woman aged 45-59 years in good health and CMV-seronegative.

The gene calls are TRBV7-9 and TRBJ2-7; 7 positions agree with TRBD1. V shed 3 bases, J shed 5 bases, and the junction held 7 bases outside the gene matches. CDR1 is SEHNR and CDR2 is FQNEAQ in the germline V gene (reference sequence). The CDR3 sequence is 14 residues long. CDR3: CASSFGDRAHEQYF. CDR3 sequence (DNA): TGTGCCAGCAGCTTTGGTGACAGGGCCCACGAGCAGTACTTC.

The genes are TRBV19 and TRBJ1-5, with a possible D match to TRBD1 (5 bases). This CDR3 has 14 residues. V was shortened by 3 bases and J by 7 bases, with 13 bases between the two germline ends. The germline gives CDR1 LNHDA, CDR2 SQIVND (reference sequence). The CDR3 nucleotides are TGTGCCAGTAGTATGAGTGGAGGGGCCCAGCCCCAGCATTTT. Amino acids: CASSMSGGAQPQHF.

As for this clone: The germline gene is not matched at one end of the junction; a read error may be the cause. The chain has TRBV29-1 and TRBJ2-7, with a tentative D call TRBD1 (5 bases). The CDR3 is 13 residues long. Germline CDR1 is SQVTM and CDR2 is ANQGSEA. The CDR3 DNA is TGCGGCGTTGAAATAAGGGGCTCGGGCGAGCAGTACTTC. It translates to CGVEIRGSGEQYF.

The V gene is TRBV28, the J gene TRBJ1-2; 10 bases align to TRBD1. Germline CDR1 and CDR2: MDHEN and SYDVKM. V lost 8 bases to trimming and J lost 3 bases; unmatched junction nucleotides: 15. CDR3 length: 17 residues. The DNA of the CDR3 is TGTGCCAGCGGAATAAAAAACCCGGGACAGGGGCACTATGGCTACACCTTC. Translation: CASGIKNPGQGHYGYTF.

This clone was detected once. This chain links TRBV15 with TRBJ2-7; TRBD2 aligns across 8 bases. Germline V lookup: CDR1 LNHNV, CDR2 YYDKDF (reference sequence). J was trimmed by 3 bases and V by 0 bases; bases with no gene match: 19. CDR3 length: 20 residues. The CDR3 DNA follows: TGTGCCACCAGCAGAGATCGGAAAGCGGGGGTTTTCTCCCTCTACTACGAGCAGTACTTC. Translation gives CATSRDRKAGVFSLYYEQYF. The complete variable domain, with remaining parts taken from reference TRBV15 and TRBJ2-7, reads DAMVIQNPRYQVTQFGKPVTLSCSQTLNHNVMYWYQQKSSQAPKLLFHYYDKDFNNEADTPDNFQSRRPNTSFCFLDIRSPGLGDTAMYLCATSRDRKAGVFSLYYEQYFGPGTRLTVT.

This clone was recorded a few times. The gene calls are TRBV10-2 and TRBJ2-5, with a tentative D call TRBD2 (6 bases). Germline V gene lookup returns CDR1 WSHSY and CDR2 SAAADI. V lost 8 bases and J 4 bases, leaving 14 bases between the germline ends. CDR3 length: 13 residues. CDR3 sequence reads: CASRDFSRETQYF. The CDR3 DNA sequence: TGCGCCAGCCGGGACTTCTCCCGAGAGACCCAGTACTTC.

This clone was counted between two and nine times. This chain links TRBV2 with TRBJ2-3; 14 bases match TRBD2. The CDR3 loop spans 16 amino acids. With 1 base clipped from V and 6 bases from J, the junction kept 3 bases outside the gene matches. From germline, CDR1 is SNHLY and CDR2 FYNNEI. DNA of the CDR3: TGTGCCAGCAGTGAAGGGGGACTAGCGGGGGCGGATACGCAGTATTTT. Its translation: CASSEGGLAGADTQYF.